Given below is one TCR beta chain in context. The repertoire was sequenced with immunoSEQ multiplex PCR; TCRdb's copy has only in-frame clones and lacks some. The sample has a few hundred thousand clones; 90% are singletons. The CDR3 runs 14 residues. From germline, CDR1 is SGHVS and CDR2 FQNEAQ. V gave up 5 bases and J gave up 6 bases, with 14 bases separating them. The sample comes from a study of cytomegalovirus exposure and HLA in healthy donors. The chain uses TRBV7-8 and TRBJ1-5, with D perhaps matching TRBD1 (6 bases). Sequenced input: PBMCs. This receptor was identified in a woman aged 18-29 years in good health and CMV-seronegative. Here the CDR3 reads CASSMGHLGQPQHF. The CDR3 nucleotides read TGTGCCAGCAGCATGGGACATCTTGGTCAGCCCCAGCATTTT.